The 7 T cell receptor beta chains reported below all come from one sample, sequenced in a study of cytomegalovirus exposure and HLA in healthy donors. Vbeta (60) and Jbeta (13) primers were used in the PCR. The assay was immunoSEQ multiplex PCR, and TCRdb's table has in-frame clones only and misses some. The top ten clones hold approximately 6% of a sample with approximately 51,000 clones, approximately 67% of them seen once. What was sequenced was PBMCs. These receptors were taken from a man between 25 and 39 years old in good health and CMV-seronegative.

V and J are TRBV11-2 and TRBJ1-1; D unclear. V gave up 1 base and J gave up 1 base, with 10 bases separating them. The germline V gene encodes CDR1 SGHAT and CDR2 FQNNGV. CDR3 size: 15 residues. This chain's CDR3 is CASSLGAGKNTEAFF. The CDR3 DNA sequence: TGTGCCAGCAGCTTAGGTGCGGGAAAGAACACTGAAGCTTTCTTT.

The J gene is TRBJ2-7, the V gene TRBV5-5, with TRBD1 identical over 9 bases. J lost 3 bases, V lost 2 bases, and 3 bases had no gene match. Germline assignment: CDR1 SGHKS and CDR2 YYEKEE (reference sequence). The CDR3 loop spans 14 amino acids. CDR3 DNA sequence: TGTGCCAGCAGCTTCCGGGACAGGGACTACGAGCAGTACTTC. It specifies CASSFRDRDYEQYF. Filled out from reference TRBV5-5 and TRBJ2-7, the complete variable domain reads DAGVTQSPTHLIKTRGQQVTLRCSPISGHKSVSWYQQVLGQGPQFIFQYYEKEERGRGNFPDRFSARQFPNYSSELNVNALLLGDSALYLCASSFRDRDYEQYFGPGTRLTVT.

This sequence joins TRBV10-3 and TRBJ2-1; TRBD2 aligns across 8 bases. V dropped 11 bases and J dropped 7; count of bases not matched to a gene: 7. From germline, CDR1 is ENHRY and CDR2 SYGVKD. This CDR3 is built from 12 residues. Here the CDR3 reads CASGERENEQFF. The CDR3, as DNA: TGTGCCTCCGGGGAGCGGGAGAATGAGCAGTTCTTC.

This chain uses TRBV2 with TRBJ1-1; D gene uncertain. Germline V CDR1 and CDR2: SNHLY, FYNNEI. The V gene lost 2 bases and the J gene lost 4 bases, with 8 bases spanning the gap. The CDR3 has 13 residues. The CDR3, as DNA: TGTGCCAGCAGTGAAAACCGGGTCACTGAAGCTTTCTTT. Protein product: CASSENRVTEAFF.

V is TRBV6-1 and J is TRBJ1-5, with TRBD1 matching 9 bases. The CDR3 totals 14 residues. V shed 5 bases, J shed 2 bases, and the junction held 1 base outside the gene matches. In germline, CDR1 is MNHNS, CDR2 SASEGT. The DNA of the CDR3 is TGTGCCAGCAGTTGGACAGGGGGCAATCAGCCCCAGCATTTT. Its translation is CASSWTGGNQPQHF.

The chain joins TRBV6-1 to TRBJ1-2; 7 positions agree with TRBD1. CDR3 length equals 14 residues. Germline V gives CDR1 MNHNS, CDR2 SASEGT. With V trimmed by 6 bases and J by 0 bases, 4 bases remained unmatched. Here the CDR3 DNA reads TGTGCCAGCAGCCTAGGGACAGCTAACTATGGCTACACCTTC. The encoded protein is CASSLGTANYGYTF.

The V and J genes are TRBV6-5 and TRBJ2-1; 12 bases are shared with TRBD2. Germline V lookup: CDR1 MNHEY, CDR2 SVGAGI. V shed 5 bases and J 9 bases; nucleotides not matched to a gene: 2. This CDR3 is 13 amino acids long. In DNA form, the CDR3 reads TGTGCCAGCAGTCTAGCGGGAGGGGGTGAGCAGTTCTTC. This gives the protein CASSLAGGGEQFF.